Sequencing of this TCR beta chain was carried out in a study of blood T cell repertoires in COVID-19. Background on the study: Acute-phase and convalescent COVID-19 samples originated in the United States, Italy and Spain. T cells, B-cell-depleted T cells, or PBMCs provided the cDNA or gDNA that served as material.

V lost 2 bases and J lost 1, with 7 bases in between. The CDR3 has 13 residues. CDR1 is SGHRS, CDR2 YFSETQ, per germline. Some clones are missing from TCRdb's copy, which holds only in-frame ones; the method was immunoSEQ multiplex PCR. This table has around 200,000 clones, roughly nine tenths appearing once. Sequencing was performed on peripheral blood. This receptor was identified in a woman in her fifties or sixties with acute or convalescent COVID-19. The chain combines TRBV5-1 with TRBJ2-7; D is possibly TRBD1 (5 bases). Here the CDR3 reads CASSFQGSYEQYF. CDR3 bases: TGCGCCAGCAGCTTCCAGGGTTCCTACGAGCAGTACTTC. The whole variable domain, remainder taken from reference TRBV5-1 and TRBJ2-7, is KAGVTQTPRYLIKTRGQQVTLSCSPISGHRSVSWYQQTPGQGLQFLFEYFSETQRNKGNFPGRFSGRQFSNSRSEMNVSTLELGDSALYLCASSFQGSYEQYFGPGTRLTVT.